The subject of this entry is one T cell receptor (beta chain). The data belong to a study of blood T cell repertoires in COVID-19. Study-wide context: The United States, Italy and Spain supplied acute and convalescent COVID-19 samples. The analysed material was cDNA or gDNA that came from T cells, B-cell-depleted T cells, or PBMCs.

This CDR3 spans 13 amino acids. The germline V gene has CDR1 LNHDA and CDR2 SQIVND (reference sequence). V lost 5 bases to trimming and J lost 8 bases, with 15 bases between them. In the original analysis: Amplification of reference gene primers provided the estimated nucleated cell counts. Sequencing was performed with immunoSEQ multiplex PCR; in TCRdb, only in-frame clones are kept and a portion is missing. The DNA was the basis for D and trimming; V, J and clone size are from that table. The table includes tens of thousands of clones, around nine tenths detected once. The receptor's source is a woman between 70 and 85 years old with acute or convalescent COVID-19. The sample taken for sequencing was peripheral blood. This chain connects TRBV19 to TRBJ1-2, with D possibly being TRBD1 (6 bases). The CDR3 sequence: CASSLQQGRGYTF. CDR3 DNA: TGTGCCAGTAGTTTGCAGCAGGGGCGCGGCTACACCTTC.